This T cell receptor (beta chain) was profiled in a study of T cell changes during pregnancy in multiple sclerosis. Some clones are missing from TCRdb's copy, which holds only in-frame ones; the method was immunoSEQ multiplex PCR. The table has about 36,000 clones, roughly 90% seen once. Trimming took 3 bases from V and 5 from J, leaving 12 bases between them. There are 14 residues in the CDR3. From germline, CDR1 is SEHNR and CDR2 FQNEAQ (reference sequence). This chain joins TRBV7-9 and TRBJ2-3; TRBD2 is a possible D gene (5 bases). The clonotype originates from a female donor with multiple sclerosis, enrolled in a pregnancy study. This specimen was CD8+ T cells from peripheral blood mononuclear cells, taken in the third trimester of pregnancy. This CDR3 is CASSFPGREDTQYF. The CDR3 DNA follows: TGTGCCAGCAGCTTCCCCGGACGGGAAGATACGCAGTATTTT.